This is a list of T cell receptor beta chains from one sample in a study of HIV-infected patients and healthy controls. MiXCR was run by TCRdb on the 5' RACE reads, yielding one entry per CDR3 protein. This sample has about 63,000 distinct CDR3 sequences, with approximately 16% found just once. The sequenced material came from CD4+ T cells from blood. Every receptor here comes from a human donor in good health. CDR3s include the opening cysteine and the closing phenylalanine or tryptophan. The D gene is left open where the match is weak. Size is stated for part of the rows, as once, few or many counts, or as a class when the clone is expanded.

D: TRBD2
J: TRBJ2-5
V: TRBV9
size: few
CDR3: CASSQGLVRQETQYF
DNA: TGTGCCAGCAGCCAGGGACTAGTTCGCCAAGAGACCCAGTACTTC

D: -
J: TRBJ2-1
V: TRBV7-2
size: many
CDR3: CASSSGPNNEQFF
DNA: TGTGCCAGCAGCTCGGGACCGAACAATGAGCAGTTCTTC

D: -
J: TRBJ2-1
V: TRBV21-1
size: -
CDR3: CASSNLSSGRRYNEQFF
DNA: TGTGCCAGCAGCAACCTTTCTAGCGGGAGGCGCTACAATGAGCAGTTCTTC

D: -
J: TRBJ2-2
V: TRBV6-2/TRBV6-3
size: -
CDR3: CASTQANTGELFF
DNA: TGTGCCAGCACACAAGCGAACACCGGGGAGCTGTTTTTT

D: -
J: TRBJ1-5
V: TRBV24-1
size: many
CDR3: CATSDSNQPQHF
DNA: TGTGCCACCAGTGATAGCAATCAGCCCCAGCATTTT

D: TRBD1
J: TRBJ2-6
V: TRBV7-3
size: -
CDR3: CASSLNRGSGANVLTF
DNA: TGTGCCAGCAGCTTAAACAGGGGGTCTGGGGCCAACGTCCTGACTTTC

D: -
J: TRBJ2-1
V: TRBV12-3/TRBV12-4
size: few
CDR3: CASSLPGGNEQFF
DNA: TGTGCCAGCAGTTTGCCAGGGGGGAATGAGCAGTTCTTC

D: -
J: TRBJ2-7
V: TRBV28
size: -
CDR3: CASSSVVGGSYEQYF
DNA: TGTGCCAGCAGCTCAGTTGTTGGTGGGTCCTACGAGCAGTACTTC

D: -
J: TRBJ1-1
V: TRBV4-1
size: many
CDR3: CASSQDPEAWGTEAFF
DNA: TGCGCCAGCAGCCAAGATCCGGAGGCCTGGGGCACTGAAGCTTTCTTT

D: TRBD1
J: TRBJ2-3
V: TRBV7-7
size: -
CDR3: CASSIGQGVSDTQYF
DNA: TGTGCCAGCAGCATCGGACAGGGAGTTTCTGATACGCAGTATTTT

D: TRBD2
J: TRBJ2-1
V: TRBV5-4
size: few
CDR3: CASSYSRVAGGPSSYNEQFF
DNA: TGTGCCAGCAGCTACTCGAGGGTAGCGGGAGGCCCGAGCTCCTACAATGAGCAGTTCTTC

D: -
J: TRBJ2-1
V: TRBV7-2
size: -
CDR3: CASSFHGLNYNEQFF
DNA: TGTGCCAGCAGCTTCCACGGATTAAACTACAATGAGCAGTTCTTC

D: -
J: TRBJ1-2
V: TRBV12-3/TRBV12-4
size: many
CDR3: CASSLVRDRGYTF
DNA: TGTGCCAGCAGTTTAGTAAGGGACCGCGGCTACACCTTC

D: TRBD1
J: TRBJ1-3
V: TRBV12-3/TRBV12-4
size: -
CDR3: CASKTGAGNTIYF
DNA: TGTGCCAGTAAGACAGGGGCTGGAAACACCATATATTTT

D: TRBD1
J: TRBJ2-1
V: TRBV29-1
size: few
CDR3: CSVDTGQGRQFF
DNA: TGCAGCGTTGACACGGGACAGGGGCGGCAGTTCTTC

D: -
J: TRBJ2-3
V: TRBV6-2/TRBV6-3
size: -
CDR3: CASSYGRPDTQYF
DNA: TGTGCCAGCAGTTACGGTCGTCCCGATACGCAGTATTTT

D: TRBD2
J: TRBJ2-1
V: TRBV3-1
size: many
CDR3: CASSQLAGNNEQFF
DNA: TGTGCCAGCAGCCAACTAGCGGGAAACAATGAGCAGTTCTTC

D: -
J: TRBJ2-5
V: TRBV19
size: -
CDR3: CASSMVSAETQYF
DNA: TGTGCCAGTAGTATGGTTAGCGCAGAGACCCAGTACTTC

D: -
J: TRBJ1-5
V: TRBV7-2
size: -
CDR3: CASSSLSGSNQPQHF
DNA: TGTGCCAGCAGCTCCCTTAGTGGGAGCAATCAGCCCCAGCATTTT

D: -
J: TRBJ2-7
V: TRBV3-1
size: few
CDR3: CASSQVLGEQYF
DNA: TGTGCCAGCAGCCAAGTTTTGGGCGAGCAGTACTTC

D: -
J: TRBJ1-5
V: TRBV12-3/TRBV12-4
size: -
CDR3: CASSSQRYNQPQHF
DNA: TGTGCCAGCAGTTCACAGAGGTACAATCAGCCCCAGCATTTT

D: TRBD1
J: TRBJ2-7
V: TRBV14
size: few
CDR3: CASSPDRGDYEQYF
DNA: TGTGCCAGCAGCCCCGACAGGGGGGACTACGAGCAGTACTTC

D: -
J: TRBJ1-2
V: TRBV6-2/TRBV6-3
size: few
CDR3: CASSYSISGYTF
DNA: TGTGCCAGCAGTTACTCGATATCGGGCTACACCTTC

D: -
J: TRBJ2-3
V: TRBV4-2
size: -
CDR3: CASSVPGTGTDTQYF
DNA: TGTGCCAGCAGCGTACCCGGGACGGGCACAGATACGCAGTATTTT

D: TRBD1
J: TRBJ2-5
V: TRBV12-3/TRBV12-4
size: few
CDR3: CASSIEGTGFSETQYF
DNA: TGTGCCAGCAGTATCGAAGGGACAGGGTTTTCCGAGACCCAGTACTTC

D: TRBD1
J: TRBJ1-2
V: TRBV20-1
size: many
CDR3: CSARDIFAADRGTYGYTF
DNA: TGCAGTGCTAGAGATATTTTTGCGGCGGACAGGGGGACCTATGGCTACACCTTC

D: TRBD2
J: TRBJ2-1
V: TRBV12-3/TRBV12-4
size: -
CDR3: CASTWTSDYNEQFF
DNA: TGTGCCAGCACCTGGACTAGCGACTACAATGAGCAGTTCTTC

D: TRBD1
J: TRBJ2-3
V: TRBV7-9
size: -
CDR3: CASSQHGTASTDTQYF
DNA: TGTGCCAGCAGCCAGCACGGGACAGCTAGCACAGATACGCAGTATTTT

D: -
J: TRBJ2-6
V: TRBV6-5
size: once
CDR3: CASSYSQSGANVLTF
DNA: TGTGCCAGCAGTTACTCGCAGTCTGGGGCCAACGTCCTGACTTTC

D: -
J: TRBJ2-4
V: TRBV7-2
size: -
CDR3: CASSFRGEGYF
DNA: TGTGCCAGCAGCTTCCGCGGGGAAGGGTACTTC

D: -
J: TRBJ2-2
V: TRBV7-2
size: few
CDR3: CASSSNRDLNTGELFF
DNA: TGTGCCAGCAGCTCAAACCGGGACCTGAACACCGGGGAGCTGTTTTTT

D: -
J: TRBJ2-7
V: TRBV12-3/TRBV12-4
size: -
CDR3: CASRPRAASYEQYF
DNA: TGTGCCAGCAGACCCAGAGCGGCATCCTACGAGCAGTACTTC

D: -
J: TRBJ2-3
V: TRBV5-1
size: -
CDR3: CASSFESVDTQYF
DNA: TGCGCCAGCAGCTTCGAATCGGTAGATACGCAGTATTTT

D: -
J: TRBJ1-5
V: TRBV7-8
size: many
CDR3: CASSPVRAGNQPQHF
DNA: TGTGCCAGCAGCCCAGTCCGAGCGGGCAATCAGCCCCAGCATTTT

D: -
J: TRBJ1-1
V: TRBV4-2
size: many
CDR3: CASSLGFRQEKAFF
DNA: TGTGCCAGCAGCCTCGGATTTCGACAGGAGAAAGCTTTCTTT

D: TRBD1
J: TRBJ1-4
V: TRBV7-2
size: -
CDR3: CASSATGAGEKLFF
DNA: TGTGCCAGCAGCGCGACAGGGGCGGGAGAAAAACTGTTTTTT

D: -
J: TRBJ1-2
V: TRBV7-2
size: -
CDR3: CASSLSGKYGYTF
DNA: TGTGCCAGCAGCTTATCAGGGAAGTATGGCTACACCTTC

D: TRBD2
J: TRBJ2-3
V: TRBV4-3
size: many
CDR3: CASSQSWAGENTDTQYF
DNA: TGCGCCAGCAGCCAATCGTGGGCGGGGGAGAACACAGATACGCAGTATTTT

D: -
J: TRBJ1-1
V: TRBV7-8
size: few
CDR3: CASSSRYRSTEAFF
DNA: TGTGCCAGCAGCTCACGGTACAGAAGCACTGAAGCTTTCTTT

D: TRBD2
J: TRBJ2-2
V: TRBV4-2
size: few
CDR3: CASSRARTSGGSGELFF
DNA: TGTGCCAGCAGCCGAGCCCGTACTAGCGGGGGGTCCGGGGAGCTGTTTTTT

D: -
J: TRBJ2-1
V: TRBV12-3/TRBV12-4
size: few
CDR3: CASSQRVGDYNEQFF
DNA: TGTGCCAGCAGTCAAAGGGTCGGGGACTACAATGAGCAGTTCTTC

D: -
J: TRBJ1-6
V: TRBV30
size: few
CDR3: CAWTISNYGGRVYNSPLHF
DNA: TGTGCCTGGACCATAAGCAATTATGGGGGCAGGGTCTATAATTCACCCCTCCACTTT

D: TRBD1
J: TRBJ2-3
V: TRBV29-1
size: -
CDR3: CSVENYGDRGNTDTQYF
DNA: TGCAGCGTTGAAAACTATGGGGACAGGGGTAACACAGATACGCAGTATTTT

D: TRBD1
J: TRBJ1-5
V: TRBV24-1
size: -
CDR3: CATSGGQGYSNQPQHF
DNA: TGTGCCACCAGTGGGGGACAGGGGTATAGCAATCAGCCCCAGCATTTT

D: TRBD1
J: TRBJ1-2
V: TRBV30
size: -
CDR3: CAWSGTGRTYGYTF
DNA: TGTGCCTGGAGTGGGACAGGGAGGACCTATGGCTACACCTTC

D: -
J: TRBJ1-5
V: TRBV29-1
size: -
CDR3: CSVDPGMNQPRHF
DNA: TGCAGCGTTGACCCGGGGATGAATCAGCCCCGGCATTTT

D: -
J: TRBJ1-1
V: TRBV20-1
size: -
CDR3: CSTNYPAGRGTEAFF
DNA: TGCAGTACAAATTATCCAGCAGGGCGGGGGACTGAAGCTTTCTTT

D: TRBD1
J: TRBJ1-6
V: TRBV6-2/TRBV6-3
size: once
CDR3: CASRDREDSPLHF
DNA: TGTGCCAGCAGGGACAGGGAAGATTCACCCCTCCACTTT

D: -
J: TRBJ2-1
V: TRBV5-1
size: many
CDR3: CASSFADYPNEQFF
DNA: TGCGCCAGCAGCTTCGCGGACTACCCCAATGAGCAGTTCTTC

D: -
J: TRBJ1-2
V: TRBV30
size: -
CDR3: CAWNPSGLGGYTF
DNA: TGTGCCTGGAACCCCTCCGGGTTGGGTGGCTACACCTTC

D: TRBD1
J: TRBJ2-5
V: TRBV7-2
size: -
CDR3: CASSSDRGGETQYF
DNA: TGTGCCAGCAGCTCTGACAGGGGCGGGGAGACCCAGTACTTC

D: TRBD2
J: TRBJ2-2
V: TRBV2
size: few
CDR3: CASSSLAGTGGELFF
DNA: TGTGCCAGCAGTTCTTTAGCGGGGACCGGCGGGGAGCTGTTTTTT

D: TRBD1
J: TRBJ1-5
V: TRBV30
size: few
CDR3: CAWSGGQAGQPQHF
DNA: TGTGCCTGGAGTGGGGGACAGGCGGGTCAGCCCCAGCATTTT

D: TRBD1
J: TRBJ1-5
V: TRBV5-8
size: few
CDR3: CASSFLQGAMDASQPQHF
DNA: TGTGCCAGCAGTTTCCTACAGGGGGCGATGGATGCGTCTCAGCCCCAGCATTTT

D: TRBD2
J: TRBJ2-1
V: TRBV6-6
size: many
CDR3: CATHLKWGRGSGEQFF
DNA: TGTGCCACCCACCTCAAGTGGGGGAGGGGATCCGGTGAGCAGTTCTTC

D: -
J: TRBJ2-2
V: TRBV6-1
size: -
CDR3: CASTRGNTGELFF
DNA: TGTGCCAGCACCAGGGGTAACACCGGGGAGCTGTTTTTT

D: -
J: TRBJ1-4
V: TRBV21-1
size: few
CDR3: CASSLGTGAFGEKLFF
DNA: TGTGCCAGCAGCCTCGGGACAGGGGCTTTTGGTGAAAAACTGTTTTTT

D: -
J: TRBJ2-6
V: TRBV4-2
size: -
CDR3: CASSLRSSGANVLTF
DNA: TGTGCCAGCAGCCTCCGGAGCTCTGGGGCTAACGTCCTGACTTTC

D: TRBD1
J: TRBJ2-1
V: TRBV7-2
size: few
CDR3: CASSGGQGSNEQFF
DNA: TGTGCCAGCAGCGGCGGACAGGGATCCAATGAGCAGTTCTTC